The rows below give T cell receptor beta chains drawn from one sample of a study of cytotoxic CD8 clonotypes in ibrutinib-treated CLL. TCRdb's copy holds only in-frame clones and misses some; the assay was immunoSEQ multiplex PCR. The repertoire includes around 42,000 clones, approximately 70% of them detected once, and 20% to 25% sits in the top ten. This specimen was PBMCs, taken after 24 months of ibrutinib treatment. The source of these receptors is a human donor with chronic lymphocytic leukemia. Each CDR3 is given with its conserved first and last residue. D genes are given only for firm matches. Clone size is stated in some rows and not others, as once, few, many or a class when expanded.

size: few; J: TRBJ1-2; D: NA; V: TRBV5-1; CDR3: CASSSLGLNYGYTF; DNA: TGCGCCAGCAGCAGTCTGGGACTCAACTATGGCTACACCTTC
size: once; J: TRBJ1-4; D: NA; V: TRBV19; CDR3: CASSTPPLEKLFF; DNA: TGTGCCAGTAGTACCCCGCCGCTGGAAAAACTGTTTTTT
size: NA; J: TRBJ1-5; D: NA; V: TRBV10-3; CDR3: CASRDSNQPQHF; DNA: TGTGCCAGCCGGGACAGCAATCAGCCCCAGCATTTT
size: few; J: TRBJ2-1; D: TRBD2; V: TRBV19; CDR3: CASKRSGLAEENEQFF; DNA: TGTGCCAGTAAGAGGTCGGGACTAGCGGAGGAAAATGAGCAGTTCTTC
size: once; J: TRBJ2-5; D: NA; V: TRBV9; CDR3: CASSLMGGQETQYF; DNA: TGTGCCAGCAGCCTTATGGGGGGACAAGAGACCCAGTACTTC
size: few; J: TRBJ2-7; D: NA; V: TRBV21-1; CDR3: CASSKEADSLEQYF; DNA: TGTGCCAGCAGCAAAGAGGCAGACAGCTTAGAGCAGTACTTC
size: NA; J: TRBJ2-1; D: NA; V: TRBV5-6; CDR3: CASSAGLNEQFF; DNA: TGTGCCAGCAGCGCGGGGCTCAATGAGCAGTTCTTC
size: many; J: TRBJ1-5; D: NA; V: TRBV6-1; CDR3: CASSVGGIWQPQHF; DNA: TGTGCCAGCAGTGTTGGAGGGATTTGGCAGCCCCAGCATTTT
size: few; J: TRBJ2-2; D: NA; V: TRBV19; CDR3: CASSIGLTGELFF; DNA: TGTGCCAGTAGTATTGGTCTAACCGGGGAGCTGTTTTTT
size: NA; J: TRBJ2-5; D: TRBD1; V: TRBV7-7; CDR3: CASSLAGQGQTQYF; DNA: TGTGCTAGCAGCTTAGCTGGACAGGGACAGACCCAGTACTTC